The 12 T cell receptor beta chains presented below share a single source sample, sequenced in a study of patients and donors after allogeneic stem cell transplantation (dated by TCRdb to 2020 to 2022). Library creation used RT-PCR. Sequencer: NextSeq 550. The raw public reads went through TCRdb reprocessing: fastp at Q25, MiXCR clone calling, in-frame beta chains kept. Rows merge per CDR3 protein into single entries with the most common DNA and genes. The sample records about 400,000 distinct CDR3 sequences, under 20% of which are singletons. The ten largest clones add up to 6% to 8% of the sample. Input material: blood, either unsorted or a sorted T cell fraction (not recorded which). Every receptor here comes from a human donor who was either an allogeneic HSCT recipient or a stem cell or donor lymphocyte infusion donor (not recorded which). It is not recorded whose cells these are; they may come from a transplant donor.

This clonotype was picked up a small number of times. This chain uses TRBV20-1 with TRBJ2-2; D is ambiguous. The germline V and J ends were trimmed by 2 bases and 3 bases, with 4 bases remaining between them. This CDR3 has 12 amino acids. The germline gives CDR1 DFQATT, CDR2 SNEGSKA (reference sequence). The CDR3 here is CSARSYTGELFF. The CDR3 DNA follows: TGCAGTGCTAGAAGCTACACCGGGGAGCTGTTTTTT.

J is TRBJ1-4 and V is TRBV6-1, with 9 bases lining up with TRBD1. This CDR3 is built from 14 residues. The V gene's germline CDR1 is MNHNS and CDR2 SASEGT. With V trimmed by 6 bases and J by 7 bases, 6 bases remained unmatched. The CDR3 sequence is CASSPTGGGEKLFF. CDR3 in DNA: TGTGCCAGCAGCCCCACAGGGGGCGGTGAAAAACTGTTTTTT.

This clonotype showed up just a few times. This chain uses TRBV6-5 with TRBJ1-6; tentative D call: TRBD1 (6 bases). CDR3 length equals 15 residues. The germline V gene has CDR1 MNHEY and CDR2 SVGAGI. V lost 0 bases, J lost 6 bases, and 9 bases lay in between. In nucleotides, the CDR3 is TGTGCCAGCAGTTACTCCGACAGGATTAATTCACCCCTCCACTTT. Amino acids: CASSYSDRINSPLHF.

This chain uses TRBV7-9 with TRBJ2-7; 8 bases agree with TRBD2. The germline CDR1 and CDR2 sequences are SEHNR and FQNEAQ (reference sequence). Trimming at V came to 4 bases and at J to 4 bases, leaving 6 bases not matched to a gene. The CDR3 consists of 14 residues. The CDR3 loop reads CASSYRGGDYEQYF. The CDR3 DNA reads TGTGCCAGCAGCTATCGGGGGGGGGATTACGAGCAGTACTTC.

This clonotype was seen only a few times. The chain has TRBV12-3 or TRBV12-4 and TRBJ1-6, with TRBD1 matching over 7 bases. With V trimmed by 10 bases and J by 11 bases, 8 bases remained unmatched. This CDR3 has 12 amino acids. The chain's CDR3 is CAIGTVRTPLHF. CDR3 DNA: TGTGCCATCGGGACAGTTAGGACACCCCTCCACTTT.

V and J are TRBV5-1 and TRBJ2-1; maybe TRBD2 (6 bases). The CDR3 is 15 residues long. Germline lookup yields CDR1 SGHRS and CDR2 YFSETQ. Trimming took 3 bases from V and 3 from J, leaving 13 bases between them. CDR3 region: CASSSSGVSYNEQFF. The CDR3 DNA follows: TGCGCCAGCAGCTCCTCGGGAGTGAGCTACAATGAGCAGTTCTTC.

V and J are TRBV16 and TRBJ1-5; no firm D call. Germline CDR1 is KGHSY and CDR2 is FQNENV. V lost 0 bases and J 0 bases, leaving 12 bases between the germline ends. The CDR3 has 17 residues. The CDR3 sequence: CASSQSGQVYSNQPQHF. The CDR3 DNA reads as TGTGCCAGCAGCCAATCTGGGCAGGTTTATAGCAATCAGCCCCAGCATTTT. Full variable domain (remainder filled in from reference TRBV16 and TRBJ1-5): GEEVAQTPKHLVRGEGQKAKLYCAPIKGHSYVFWYQQVLKNEFKFLISFQNENVFDETGMPKERFSAKCLPNSPCSLEIQATKLEDSAVYFCASSQSGQVYSNQPQHFGDGTRLSIL.

Comment on this clonotype: A read error is possible here, since a much larger clone lies one base away. The chain combines TRBV7-9 with TRBJ2-4, with no clear D. Germline V gene sequence: CDR1 SEHNR, CDR2 FQNEAQ (reference sequence). The CDR3 is 13 amino acids. Trimming pared 3 bases from V and 5 bases from J, leaving 8 bases between. The CDR3: CASSLANQNIQYF. For the CDR3, the DNA is TGTGCCAGCAGCTTGGCCAATCAAAACATTCAGTACTTC.

This clonotype has just a few counts. V usage is TRBV7-3 and J usage is TRBJ2-3, with 12 bases lining up with TRBD2. Germline V CDR1 and CDR2: SGHTA, FQGTGA. The CDR3 contains 17 residues. The V segment lost 5 bases and the J segment 7 bases; nucleotides outside the gene matches: 13. CDR3 sequence reads: CASSLDPLAGGPNTQYF. For the CDR3, the DNA is TGTGCCAGCAGCCTAGATCCCCTAGCGGGGGGGCCAAATACGCAGTATTTT. The whole variable domain, filled in from reference TRBV7-3 and TRBJ2-3, reads GAGVSQTPSNKVTEKGKYVELRCDPISGHTALYWYRQSLGQGPEFLIYFQGTGAADDSGLPNDRFFAVRPEGSVSTLKIQRTERGDSAVYLCASSLDPLAGGPNTQYFGPGTRLTVL.

This clonotype was counted a few times. The V gene is TRBV12-5, the J gene TRBJ2-3; a weak D match, TRBD1 (6 bases). This CDR3 is 14 amino acids long. Germline CDR1 reads LGHNT; CDR2 reads FRNRAP. V lost 5 bases and J lost 1, with 10 bases in between. The CDR3 reads CASGPRTGTDTQYF. The CDR3 DNA follows: TGTGCTAGTGGTCCGAGGACAGGCACAGATACGCAGTATTTT.

This clonotype has only a few counts. CDR3 in amino acids: CASSQLAEQYF. The CDR3 coding sequence is TGTGCCAGCAGCCAACTGGCCGAGCAGTACTTC. V and J are TRBV3-1 and TRBJ2-7; no firm D call. Germline V CDR1 and CDR2: LGHDT, YNNKEL (reference sequence). V was pared by 2 bases and J by 6 bases, with 5 bases between. The CDR3 covers 11 residues.

This rearrangement joins TRBV5-6 to TRBJ2-3; 14 bases map to TRBD2. The CDR3 has 16 residues. The V and J ends lost 5 bases and 5 bases, in that order; junction bases with no gene match: 7. The germline gives CDR1 SGHDT, CDR2 YYEEEE. CDR3 loop: CASRSTSGRAGDTQYF. CDR3 DNA sequence: TGTGCCAGCAGGTCGACTAGCGGGAGGGCTGGAGATACGCAGTATTTT.